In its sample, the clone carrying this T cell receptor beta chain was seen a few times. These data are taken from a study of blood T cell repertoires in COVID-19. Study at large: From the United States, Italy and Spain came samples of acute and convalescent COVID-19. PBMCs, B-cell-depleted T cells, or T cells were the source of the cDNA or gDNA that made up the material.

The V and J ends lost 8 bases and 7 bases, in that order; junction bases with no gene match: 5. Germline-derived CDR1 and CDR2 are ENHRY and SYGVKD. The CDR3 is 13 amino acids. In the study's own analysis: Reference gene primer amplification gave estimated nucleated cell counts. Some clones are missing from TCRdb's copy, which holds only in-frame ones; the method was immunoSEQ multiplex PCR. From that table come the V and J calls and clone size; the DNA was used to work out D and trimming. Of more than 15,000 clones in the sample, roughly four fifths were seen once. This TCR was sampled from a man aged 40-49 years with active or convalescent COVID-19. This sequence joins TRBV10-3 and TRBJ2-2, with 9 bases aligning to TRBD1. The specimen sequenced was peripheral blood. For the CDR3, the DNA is TGTGCCATCGGGACAGGGTCGCGCGGGGAGCTGTTTTTT. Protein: CAIGTGSRGELFF.